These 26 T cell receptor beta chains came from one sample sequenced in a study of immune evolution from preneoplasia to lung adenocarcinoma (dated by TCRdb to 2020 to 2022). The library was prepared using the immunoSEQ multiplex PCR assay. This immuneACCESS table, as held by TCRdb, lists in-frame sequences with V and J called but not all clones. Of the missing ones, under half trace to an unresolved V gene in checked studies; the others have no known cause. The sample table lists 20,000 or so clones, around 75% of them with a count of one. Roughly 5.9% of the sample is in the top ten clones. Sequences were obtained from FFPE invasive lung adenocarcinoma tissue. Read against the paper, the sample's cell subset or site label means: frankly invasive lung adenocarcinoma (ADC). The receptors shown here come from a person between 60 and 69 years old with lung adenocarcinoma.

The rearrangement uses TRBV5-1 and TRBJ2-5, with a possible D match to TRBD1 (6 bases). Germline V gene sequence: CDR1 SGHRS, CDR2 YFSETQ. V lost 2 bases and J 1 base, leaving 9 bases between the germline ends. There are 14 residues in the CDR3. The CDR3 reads CASSFGQSQETQYF. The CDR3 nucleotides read TGCGCCAGCAGCTTTGGACAGTCCCAAGAGACCCAGTACTTC.

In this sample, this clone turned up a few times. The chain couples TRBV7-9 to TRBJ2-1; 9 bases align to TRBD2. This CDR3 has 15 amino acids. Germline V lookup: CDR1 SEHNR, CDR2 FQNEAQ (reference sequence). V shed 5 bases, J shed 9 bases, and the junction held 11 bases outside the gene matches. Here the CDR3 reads CASSLGSGSRGEQFF. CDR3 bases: TGTGCCAGCAGCCTTGGTAGCGGGAGCCGGGGTGAGCAGTTCTTC.

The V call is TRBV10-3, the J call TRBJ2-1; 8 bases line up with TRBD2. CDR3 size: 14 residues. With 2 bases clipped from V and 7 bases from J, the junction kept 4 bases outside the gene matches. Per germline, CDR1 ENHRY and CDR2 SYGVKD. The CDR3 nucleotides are TGTGCCATCAGTGAGCCGGGAGGGTATAATGAGCAGTTCTTC. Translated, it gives CAISEPGGYNEQFF.

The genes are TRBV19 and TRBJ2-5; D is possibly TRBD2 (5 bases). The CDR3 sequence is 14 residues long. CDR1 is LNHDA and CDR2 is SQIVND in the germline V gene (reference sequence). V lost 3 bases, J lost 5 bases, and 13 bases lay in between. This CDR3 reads CASSMDSLGETQYF. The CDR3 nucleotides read TGTGCCAGTAGTATGGACTCACTGGGGGAGACCCAGTACTTC.

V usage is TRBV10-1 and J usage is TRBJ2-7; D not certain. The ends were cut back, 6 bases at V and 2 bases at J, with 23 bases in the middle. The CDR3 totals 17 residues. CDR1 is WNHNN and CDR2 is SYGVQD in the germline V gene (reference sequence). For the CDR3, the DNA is TGCGCCAGCAGACTAATCATCAGAGAACTCCTAACCTACGAGCAGTACTTC. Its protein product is CASRLIIRELLTYEQYF.

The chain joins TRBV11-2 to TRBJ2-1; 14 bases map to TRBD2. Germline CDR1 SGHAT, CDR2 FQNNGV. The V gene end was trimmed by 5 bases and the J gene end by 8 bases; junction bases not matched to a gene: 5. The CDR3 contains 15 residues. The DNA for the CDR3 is TGTGCCAGCAGCCCGAGACTAGCGGGGGGGGATGAGCAGTTCTTC. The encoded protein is CASSPRLAGGDEQFF.

CDR3 in amino acids: CASRQRPRDQPQHF. The CDR3 nucleotides read TGTGCCAGCAGACAACGGCCCCGAGATCAGCCCCAGCATTTT. The chain carries TRBV28 and TRBJ1-5; D is unresolved. The length of the CDR3 is 14 residues. V was shortened by 6 bases and J by 5 bases, with 14 bases between the two germline ends. CDR1 is MDHEN, CDR2 SYDVKM, per germline.

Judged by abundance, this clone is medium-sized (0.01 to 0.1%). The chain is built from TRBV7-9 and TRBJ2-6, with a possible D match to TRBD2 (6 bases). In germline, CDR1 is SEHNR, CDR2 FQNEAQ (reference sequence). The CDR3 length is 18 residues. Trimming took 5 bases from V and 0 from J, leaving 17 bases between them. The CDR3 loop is CASSHGREFRSGANVLTF. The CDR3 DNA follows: TGTGCCAGCAGCCATGGACGGGAGTTCCGCTCTGGGGCCAACGTCCTGACTTTC.

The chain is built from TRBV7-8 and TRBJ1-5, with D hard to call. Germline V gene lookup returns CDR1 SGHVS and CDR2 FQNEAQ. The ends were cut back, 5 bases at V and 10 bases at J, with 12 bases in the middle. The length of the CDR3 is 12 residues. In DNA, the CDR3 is TGTGCCAGCAGCGTCGCACTAGATCCCCAGCATTTT. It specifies CASSVALDPQHF.

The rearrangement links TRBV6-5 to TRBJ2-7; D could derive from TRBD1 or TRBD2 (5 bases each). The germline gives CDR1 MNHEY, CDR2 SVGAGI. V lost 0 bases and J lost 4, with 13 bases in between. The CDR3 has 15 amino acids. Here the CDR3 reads CASSYSGTLLYEQYF. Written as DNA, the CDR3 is TGTGCCAGCAGTTACTCGGGGACCCTATTATACGAGCAGTACTTC.

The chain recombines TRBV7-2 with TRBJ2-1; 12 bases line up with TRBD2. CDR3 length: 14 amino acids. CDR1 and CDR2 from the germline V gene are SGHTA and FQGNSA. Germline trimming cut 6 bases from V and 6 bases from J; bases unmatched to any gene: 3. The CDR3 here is CASRLAGGSNEQFF. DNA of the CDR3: TGTGCCAGCAGACTAGCGGGAGGTTCCAATGAGCAGTTCTTC. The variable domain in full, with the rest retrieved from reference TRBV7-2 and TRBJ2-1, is GAGVSQSPSNKVTEKGKDVELRCDPISGHTALYWYRQSLGQGLEFLIYFQGNSAPDKSGLPSDRFSAERTGGSVSTLTIQRTQQEDSAVYLCASRLAGGSNEQFFGPGTRLTVL.

The CDR3 region is CASSGLRAGNEQFF. CDR3 in DNA: TGTGCCAGCAGCGGACTTCGCGCGGGGAATGAGCAGTTCTTC. The chain combines TRBV6-1 with TRBJ2-1; a weak D match, TRBD2 (6 bases). V was clipped by 6 bases and J by 7 bases, with 16 bases between them. This CDR3 has 14 amino acids. Germline loops: CDR1 MNHNS, CDR2 SASEGT.

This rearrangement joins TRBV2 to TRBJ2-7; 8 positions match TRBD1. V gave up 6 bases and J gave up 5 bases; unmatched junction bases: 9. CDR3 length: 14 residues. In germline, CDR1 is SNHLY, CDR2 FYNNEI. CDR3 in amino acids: CASRQGQGIHEQYF. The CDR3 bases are TGTGCCAGCAGACAAGGACAGGGAATCCACGAGCAGTACTTC.

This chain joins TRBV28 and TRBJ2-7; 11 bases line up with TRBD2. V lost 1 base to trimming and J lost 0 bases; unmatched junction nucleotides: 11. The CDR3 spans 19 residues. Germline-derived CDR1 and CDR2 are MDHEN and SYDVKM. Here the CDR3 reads CASSLSYGPSGRISYEQYF. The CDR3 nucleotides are TGTGCCAGCAGTTTATCCTATGGGCCTAGCGGGAGGATCTCCTACGAGCAGTACTTC.

The CDR3 DNA is TGTGCCATCGGGCAAGATCCCTCTGGGGCCAACGTCCTGACTTTC. Its translation is CAIGQDPSGANVLTF. J is TRBJ2-6 and V is TRBV10-3; D unclear. Per the germline V gene, CDR1 is ENHRY and CDR2 is SYGVKD. CDR3 size: 15 residues. Between the trimmed V and J ends, which lost 8 bases and 0 bases, there was a span of 11 bases.

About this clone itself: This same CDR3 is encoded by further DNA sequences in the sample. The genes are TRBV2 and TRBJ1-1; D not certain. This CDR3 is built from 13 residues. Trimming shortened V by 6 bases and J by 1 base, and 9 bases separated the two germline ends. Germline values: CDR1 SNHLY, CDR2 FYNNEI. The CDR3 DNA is TGTGCCAGCAGCGCCGACACGAACACTGAAGCTTTCTTT. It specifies CASSADTNTEAFF.

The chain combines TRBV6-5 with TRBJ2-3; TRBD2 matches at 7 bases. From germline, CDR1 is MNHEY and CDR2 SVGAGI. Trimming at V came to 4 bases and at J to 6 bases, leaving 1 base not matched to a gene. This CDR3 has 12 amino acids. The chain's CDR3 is CASSWGGDTQYF. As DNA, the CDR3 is TGTGCCAGCAGTTGGGGGGGGGATACGCAGTATTTT.

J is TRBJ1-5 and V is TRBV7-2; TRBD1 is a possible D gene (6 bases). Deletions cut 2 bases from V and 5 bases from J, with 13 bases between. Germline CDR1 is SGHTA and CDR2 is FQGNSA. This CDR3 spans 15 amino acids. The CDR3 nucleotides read TGTGCCAGCAGCTTACGCCAGGGGCCGGATCAGCCCCAGCATTTT. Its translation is CASSLRQGPDQPQHF. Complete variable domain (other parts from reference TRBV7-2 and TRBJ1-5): GAGVSQSPSNKVTEKGKDVELRCDPISGHTALYWYRQSLGQGLEFLIYFQGNSAPDKSGLPSDRFSAERTGGSVSTLTIQRTQQEDSAVYLCASSLRQGPDQPQHFGDGTRLSIL.

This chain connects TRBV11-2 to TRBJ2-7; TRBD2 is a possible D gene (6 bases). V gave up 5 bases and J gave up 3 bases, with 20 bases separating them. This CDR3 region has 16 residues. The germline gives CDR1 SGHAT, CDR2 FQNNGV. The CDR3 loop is CASSPQLEFGGYEQYF. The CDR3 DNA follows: TGTGCCAGCAGCCCACAACTAGAATTCGGGGGCTACGAGCAGTACTTC.

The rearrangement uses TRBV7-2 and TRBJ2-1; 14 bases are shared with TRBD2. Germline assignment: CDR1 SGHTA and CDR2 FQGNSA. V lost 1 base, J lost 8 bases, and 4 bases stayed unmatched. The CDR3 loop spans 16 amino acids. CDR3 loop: CASSLDGTSGSYEQFF. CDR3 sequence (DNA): TGTGCCAGCAGCTTAGATGGGACTAGCGGGAGCTATGAGCAGTTCTTC.

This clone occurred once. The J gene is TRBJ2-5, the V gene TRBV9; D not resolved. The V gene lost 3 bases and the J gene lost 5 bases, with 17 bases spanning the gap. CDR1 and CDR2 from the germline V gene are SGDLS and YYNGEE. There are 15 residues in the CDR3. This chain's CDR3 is CASSASRAPGETQYF. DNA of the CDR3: TGTGCCAGCAGCGCGTCTCGGGCCCCCGGGGAGACCCAGTACTTC.

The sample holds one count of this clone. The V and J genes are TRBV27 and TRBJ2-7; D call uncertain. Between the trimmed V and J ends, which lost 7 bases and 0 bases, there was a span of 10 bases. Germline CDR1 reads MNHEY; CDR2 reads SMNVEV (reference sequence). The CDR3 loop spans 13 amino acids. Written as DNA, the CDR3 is TGTGCCAGCACTCTAGGGCCCTCCTACGAGCAGTACTTC. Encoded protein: CASTLGPSYEQYF.

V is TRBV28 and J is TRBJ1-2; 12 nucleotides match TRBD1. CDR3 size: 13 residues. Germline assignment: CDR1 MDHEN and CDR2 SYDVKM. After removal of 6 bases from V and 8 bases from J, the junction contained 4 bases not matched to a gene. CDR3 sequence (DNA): TGTGCCAGCAGGGGACAGGGGGCGTTCGGCTACACCTTC. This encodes CASRGQGAFGYTF.

The CDR3 sequence is CASSQYQGQPQHF. The CDR3 nucleotides read TGTGCCAGCAGCCAATATCAAGGACAGCCCCAGCATTTT. The V and J genes are TRBV16 and TRBJ1-5, with D uncertain. Per germline, CDR1 KGHSY and CDR2 FQNENV. CDR3 length: 13 residues. V gave up 1 base and J gave up 7 bases, with 8 bases separating them.

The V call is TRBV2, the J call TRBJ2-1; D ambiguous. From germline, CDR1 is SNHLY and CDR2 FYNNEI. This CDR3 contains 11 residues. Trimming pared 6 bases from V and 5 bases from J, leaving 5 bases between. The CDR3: CASRENNEQFF. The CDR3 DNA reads TGTGCCAGCAGAGAAAACAATGAGCAGTTCTTC.

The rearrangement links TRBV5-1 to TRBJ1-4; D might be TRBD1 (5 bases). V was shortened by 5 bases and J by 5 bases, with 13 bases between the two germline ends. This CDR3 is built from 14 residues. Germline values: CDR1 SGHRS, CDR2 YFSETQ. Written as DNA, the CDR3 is TGCGCCAGCAGAACGGGAGGGGCGAATGAAAAACTGTTTTTT. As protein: CASRTGGANEKLFF.